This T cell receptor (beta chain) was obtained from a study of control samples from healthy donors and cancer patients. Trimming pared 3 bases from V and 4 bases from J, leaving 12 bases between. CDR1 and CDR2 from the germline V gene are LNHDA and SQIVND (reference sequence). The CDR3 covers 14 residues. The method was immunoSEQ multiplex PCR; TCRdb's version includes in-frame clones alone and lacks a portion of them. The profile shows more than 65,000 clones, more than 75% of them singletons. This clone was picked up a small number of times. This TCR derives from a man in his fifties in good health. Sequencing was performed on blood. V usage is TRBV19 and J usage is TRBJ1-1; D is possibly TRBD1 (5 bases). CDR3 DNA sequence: TGTGCCAGTAGTATCCCCCAGGGTGGCACTGAAGCTTTCTTT. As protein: CASSIPQGGTEAFF.